This TCR beta chain was identified in a study of T cell repertoires in cytomegalovirus infection. Many counts were recorded for this clonotype. Its antigen remains unknown. Using its own MiXCR run on the reads, TCRdb lists one record per CDR3 protein. The sample carries about 770,000 distinct CDR3 sequences, around 29% recorded once. Germline V gene lookup returns CDR1 SEHNR and CDR2 FQNEAQ (reference sequence). The V and J ends lost 5 bases and 2 bases respectively, with 15 bases between them. CDR3 length equals 15 residues. Broader study findings: HLA-C-restricted CMV-specific TCR beta clonotypes prevailed in the ex vivo response.

The receptor's source is a human donor in good health (CMV status not recorded). Some clones in this sample may be carry-over from other donors' samples. The J gene is TRBJ2-5, the V gene TRBV7-9; D is perhaps TRBD1 (5 bases). Sequenced material: cultured CD8+ T cells from PBMCs, taken from culture after CMV antigen stimulation. CDR3 residues: CASSVPRTSQETQYF. The CDR3 nucleotides read TGTGCCAGCAGCGTACCTAGGACATCTCAAGAGACCCAGTACTTC. Full variable domain (rest looked up from reference TRBV7-9 and TRBJ2-5): DTGVSQNPRHKITKRGQNVTFRCDPISEHNRLYWYRQTLGQGPEFLTYFQNEAQLEKSRLLSDRFSAERPKGSFSTLEIQRTEQGDSAMYLCASSVPRTSQETQYFGPGTRLLVL.